These T cell receptor beta chains were read from a single sample in a study of cytomegalovirus exposure and HLA in healthy donors. Sequencing was performed with immunoSEQ multiplex PCR; in TCRdb, only in-frame clones are kept and a portion is missing. The sample carries 150,000 to 200,000 clones, about 75% recorded once. Sequenced input: PBMCs. These TCRs come from a man between 18 and 29 years old in good health and CMV-seropositive. Each CDR3 is given with its conserved first and last residue. The D gene is left open where the match is weak. Size values are once, few and many counts, or a class for expanded clones, and some rows have none.

TRBJ2-7	TRBD2	TRBV29-1	-	CSVESGVASGTYEQYF	TGCAGCGTTGAGTCGGGAGTGGCTAGCGGAACCTACGAGCAGTACTTC
TRBJ1-2	-	TRBV5-1	-	CASSLEGSLEGYTF	TGCGCCAGCAGCTTGGAAGGTAGCCTCGAGGGCTACACCTTC
TRBJ1-4	TRBD1	TRBV2	-	CASKGTANNEKLFF	TGTGCCAGCAAGGGGACAGCAAATAATGAAAAACTGTTTTTT
TRBJ1-1	-	TRBV28	-	CASTMGGRTEAFF	TGTGCCAGCACTATGGGAGGGCGGACTGAAGCTTTCTTT
TRBJ2-1	-	TRBV6-1	-	CASSDRASSYNEQFF	TGTGCCAGCAGTGACAGGGCGAGCTCCTACAATGAGCAGTTCTTC
TRBJ2-1	TRBD1	TRBV7-9	-	CASSRGQGEYNEQFF	TGTGCCAGCAGTCGAGGACAGGGGGAATACAATGAGCAGTTCTTC
TRBJ2-6	TRBD1	TRBV5-1	few	CASSAGQGLYSGANVLTF	TGCGCCAGCAGCGCCGGACAGGGATTATACTCTGGGGCCAACGTCCTGACTTTC
TRBJ2-7	TRBD1	TRBV5-1	-	CASSLVQGAREQYF	TGCGCCAGCAGCTTGGTCCAGGGGGCGCGAGAGCAGTACTTC
TRBJ2-7	TRBD1	TRBV18	-	CASSPGTGSSYEQYF	TGTGCCAGCTCACCCGGGACAGGGTCCTCCTACGAGCAGTACTTC
TRBJ1-1	-	TRBV30	-	CAWGRIWGTEAFF	TGTGCCTGGGGGAGGATCTGGGGCACTGAAGCTTTCTTT
TRBJ1-4	TRBD1	TRBV2	-	CASHGTGDEKLFF	TGTGCCAGCCACGGGACAGGGGATGAAAAACTGTTTTTT
TRBJ1-5	-	TRBV7-9	few	CASSLSGGDDDQPQHF	TGTGCCAGCAGCTTATCGGGAGGGGATGACGATCAGCCCCAGCATTTT
TRBJ2-7	TRBD2	TRBV6-6	-	CASSSSGRATYEQYF	TGTGCCAGCAGTTCCAGCGGGAGGGCGACCTACGAGCAGTACTTC
TRBJ2-1	-	TRBV2	-	CASSPSHGSGYNEQFF	TGTGCCAGCAGTCCTTCCCACGGTTCGGGTTACAATGAGCAGTTCTTC
TRBJ2-5	-	TRBV9	-	CASSAQPRQETQHF	TGTGCCAGCAGCGCCCAGCCGAGGCAAGAGACCCAGCACTTC
TRBJ1-1	TRBD1	TRBV11-2	-	CASSSTGHDYTEAFF	TGTGCCAGCAGCTCGACAGGGCACGACTACACTGAAGCTTTCTTT
TRBJ1-5	-	TRBV6-8	-	CASRGEGRSNQPQHF	TGTGCCAGCAGGGGGGAGGGACGTAGCAATCAGCCCCAGCATTTT
TRBJ2-2	-	TRBV28	-	CASSPSANTGELFF	TGTGCCAGCTCCCCCTCCGCGAACACCGGGGAGCTGTTTTTT
TRBJ2-7	TRBD2	TRBV28	-	CASSSPAGGVYEQYF	TGTGCCAGCAGCTCCCCAGCGGGAGGGGTATACGAGCAGTACTTC
TRBJ2-3	-	TRBV30	-	CAWTLFGGSTDTQYF	TGTGCCTGGACCCTGTTTGGGGGGAGCACAGATACGCAGTATTTT
TRBJ2-5	-	TRBV5-4	-	CASSPPLGGAMETQYF	TGTGCCAGCAGCCCGCCGTTGGGGGGGGCCATGGAGACCCAGTACTTC
TRBJ2-1	-	TRBV6-5	-	CASSYSRGVGKFF	TGTGCCAGCAGTTACTCTCGCGGGGTGGGCAAGTTCTTC
TRBJ2-3	TRBD2	TRBV5-1	-	CASSVTSVADTQYF	TGCGCCAGCAGCGTGACTAGCGTAGCAGATACGCAGTATTTT
TRBJ2-3	TRBD2	TRBV7-2	-	CASSLPRGHSGRARDTQYF	TGTGCCAGCAGCTTACCCCGGGGTCATAGCGGGAGGGCCAGAGATACGCAGTATTTT
TRBJ1-2	-	TRBV30	-	CAWSVGRYGYTF	TGTGCCTGGAGTGTAGGGAGATATGGCTACACCTTC
TRBJ2-1	-	TRBV25-1	-	CASSFSGDYNEQFF	TGTGCCAGCAGTTTTAGCGGAGATTACAATGAGCAGTTCTTC
TRBJ2-5	TRBD1	TRBV2	-	CASSEWDSEQETQYF	TGTGCCAGCAGTGAGTGGGACAGTGAACAAGAGACCCAGTACTTC
TRBJ2-7	TRBD1	TRBV28	-	CASGTGNYEQYF	TGTGCCAGCGGGACAGGGAATTACGAGCAGTACTTC
TRBJ2-2	-	TRBV5-1	-	CASSFRGDTGELFF	TGCGCCAGCAGTTTCAGGGGGGACACCGGGGAGCTGTTTTTT
TRBJ1-1	-	TRBV19	-	CASSMSDSSFTTEAFF	TGTGCCAGTAGTATGTCCGACAGTAGCTTTACCACTGAAGCTTTCTTT
TRBJ2-5	-	TRBV28	-	CASSTRGTVETQYF	TGTGCCAGCAGCACTCGGGGAACAGTAGAGACCCAGTACTTC
TRBJ1-2	-	TRBV7-9	once	CASSPRRGTNYGYTF	TGTGCCAGCAGCCCGAGGAGGGGAACTAACTATGGCTACACCTTC
TRBJ2-7	TRBD1	TRBV11-2	-	CASTKLSGQGGYEQYF	TGTGCCAGCACCAAATTGTCGGGACAGGGGGGTTACGAGCAGTACTTC
TRBJ1-5	-	TRBV5-8	-	CASSLGQPSNQPQHF	TGTGCCAGCAGCTTGGGACAACCAAGCAATCAGCCCCAGCATTTT
TRBJ2-7	-	TRBV6-6	-	CASSSRYEQYF	TGTGCCAGCAGTTCTAGATACGAGCAGTACTTC
TRBJ1-1	-	TRBV9	once	CASSETGHGTEAFF	TGTGCCAGCAGCGAAACAGGGCACGGCACTGAAGCTTTCTTT
TRBJ2-3	-	TRBV5-5	-	CASSLALAASTDTQYF	TGTGCCAGCAGCCTCGCGTTAGCGGCCAGCACAGATACGCAGTATTTT
TRBJ2-7	TRBD1	TRBV28	-	CASIGTGRYEQYF	TGTGCCAGCATAGGGACAGGGCGGTACGAGCAGTACTTC
TRBJ1-2	-	TRBV5-8	-	CASSLGTPNYGYTF	TGTGCCAGCAGCCTCGGGACACCTAACTATGGCTACACCTTC
TRBJ2-1	TRBD2	TRBV5-4	-	CASSAPGTSRYNEQFF	TGTGCCAGCAGCGCTCCCGGGACTAGCAGATACAATGAGCAGTTCTTC
TRBJ1-2	-	TRBV6-5	-	CASSYRSGPYGYTF	TGTGCCAGCAGTTACCGCTCAGGGCCCTATGGCTACACCTTC
TRBJ1-5	TRBD1	TRBV28	-	CASSFDRAQPQHF	TGTGCCAGCAGTTTCGACAGGGCTCAGCCCCAGCATTTT
TRBJ2-2	-	TRBV28	-	CASSFSGELFF	TGTGCCAGCAGCTTCTCGGGGGAGCTGTTTTTT
TRBJ1-4	-	TRBV28	-	CASSFQAGRTNEKLFF	TGTGCCAGCAGTTTCCAGGCCGGGAGGACAAATGAAAAACTGTTTTTT
TRBJ2-7	-	TRBV11-3	-	CASSLARDTLGKQYF	TGTGCCAGCAGCTTAGCCCGGGACACCCTTGGGAAGCAGTACTTC
TRBJ1-2	TRBD1	TRBV7-2	-	CASSLGGLSGYTF	TGTGCCAGCAGCCTAGGGGGCTTGTCAGGCTACACCTTC
TRBJ2-5	-	TRBV18	-	CASSPSWEAVAQYF	TGTGCCAGCTCACCGAGTTGGGAGGCGGTGGCCCAGTACTTC
TRBJ2-3	TRBD1	TRBV18	-	CASSPISTGDGLNTDTQYF	TGTGCCAGCTCACCAATCTCCACAGGGGACGGGTTAAATACAGATACGCAGTATTTT
TRBJ1-1	TRBD1	TRBV6-1	-	CASSEIKTGVTEAFF	TGTGCCAGCAGTGAAATTAAGACAGGGGTGACTGAAGCTTTCTTT
TRBJ2-1	TRBD1	TRBV15	-	CATSSRQGSSYNEQFF	TGTGCCACCAGCAGCCGACAGGGGTCCTCCTACAATGAGCAGTTCTTC
TRBJ2-7	-	TRBV6-5	-	CASSYSIFPGSYEQYF	TGTGCCAGCAGTTACTCGATTTTCCCAGGCTCCTACGAGCAGTACTTC
TRBJ2-7	TRBD1	TRBV30	-	CAWLDRTGGEQYF	TGTGCCTGGTTGGATAGGACAGGGGGCGAGCAGTACTTC
TRBJ2-3	-	TRBV7-9	-	CASSLASGDTQYF	TGTGCCAGCAGCTTAGCTTCAGGCGATACGCAGTATTTT
TRBJ2-7	TRBD1	TRBV2	-	CASRSGTGVFEQYF	TGTGCCAGCAGATCCGGGACAGGGGTTTTCGAGCAGTACTTC
TRBJ1-2	TRBD1	TRBV5-1	-	CASSWRGQGGGYTF	TGCGCCAGCAGCTGGCGGGGACAGGGCGGTGGCTACACCTTC